The next 5 T cell receptor beta chains were all read from a single sample in a study of radiotherapy plus CTLA-4 blockade in lung cancer. Repertoires were generated with immunoSEQ multiplex PCR, while TCRdb's copy carries only in-frame clones and drops some. In the table there are fewer than 35,000 clones, around 75% of which are singletons. Material: peripheral blood, obtained from a patient treated with radiotherapy plus ipilimumab. The receptors originated from a human donor with non-small cell lung cancer that progressed on radiotherapy plus ipilimumab.

With respect to this clone: One junction end does not reproduce the germline sequence, and a read error may be involved. The same CDR3 can be traced to other DNA sequences in this sample. This chain uses TRBV18 with TRBJ2-1, with D tentatively TRBD1 or TRBD2 (5 bases each). This CDR3 is built from 14 residues. Germline V gene data show CDR1 as KGHSH and CDR2 as LQKENI. The CDR3 nucleotides read TGTGCTAGCTCACCGGGCAGGGTTGCGGGTGAGCAGTTCTTC. Protein sequence: CASSPGRVAGEQFF. Full variable domain (missing parts from reference TRBV18 and TRBJ2-1): NAGVMQNPRHLVRRRGQEARLRCSPMKGHSHVYWYRQLPEEGLKFMVYLQKENIIDESGMPKERFSAEFPKEGPSILRIQQVVRGDSAAYFCASSPGRVAGEQFFGPGTRLTVL.

The chain joins TRBV30 to TRBJ1-6; D remains ambiguous. The CDR3 is 15 amino acids. Germline-derived CDR1 and CDR2 are GTSNPN and SVGIG (reference sequence). Trimming left V 1 base short and J 7 bases short, with 14 bases between. CDR3 in DNA: TGTGCCTGGAGTGCGACGGGATGGAAAAATTCACCCCTCCACTTT. As protein: CAWSATGWKNSPLHF.

The chain uses TRBV29-1 and TRBJ1-2, with D maybe TRBD1 (5 bases). The CDR3 totals 13 residues. The V gene's germline CDR1 is SQVTM and CDR2 ANQGSEA. V lost 7 bases and J lost 2, with 14 bases in between. The CDR3 DNA sequence: TGCAGCGCCTCGGACACGAGAAACTATGGCTACACCTTC. This encodes CSASDTRNYGYTF.

This clone showed up just a few times. The V and J genes are TRBV5-4 and TRBJ1-2, with 7 bases matching TRBD1. CDR3 size: 14 residues. The germline V gene has CDR1 SGHNT and CDR2 YYREEE (reference sequence). Unmatched junction bases numbered 7, after V lost 4 bases and J lost 4 bases. The CDR3 spells CASSPGGGGYGYTF. Written as DNA, the CDR3 is TGTGCCAGCAGCCCCGGAGGGGGCGGCTATGGCTACACCTTC.

The rearrangement links TRBV28 to TRBJ1-4; unclear D gene. Trimming removed 2 bases from V and 4 bases from J, with 5 bases in between. Germline V gene data show CDR1 as MDHEN and CDR2 as SYDVKM. CDR3 size: 13 residues. CDR3 in amino acids: CASSLRDNEKLFF. The CDR3 bases are TGTGCCAGCAGTTTACGGGATAATGAAAAACTGTTTTTT.